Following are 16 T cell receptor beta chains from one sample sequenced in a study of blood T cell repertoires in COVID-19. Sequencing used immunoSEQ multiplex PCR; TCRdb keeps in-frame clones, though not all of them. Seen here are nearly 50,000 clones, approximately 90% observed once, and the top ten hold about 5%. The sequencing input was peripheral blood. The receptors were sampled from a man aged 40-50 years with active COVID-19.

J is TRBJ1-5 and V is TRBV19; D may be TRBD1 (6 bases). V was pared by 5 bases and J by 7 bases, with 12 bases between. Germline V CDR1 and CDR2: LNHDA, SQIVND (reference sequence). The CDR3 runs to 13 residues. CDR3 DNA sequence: TGTGCCAGTAGTGTCGACAGGATCCAGCCCCAGCATTTT. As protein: CASSVDRIQPQHF. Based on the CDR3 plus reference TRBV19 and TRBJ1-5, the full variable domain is DGGITQSPKYLFRKEGQNVTLSCEQNLNHDAMYWYRQDPGQGLRLIYYSQIVNDFQKGDIAEGYSVSREKKESFPLTVTSAQKNPTAFYLCASSVDRIQPQHFGDGTRLSIL.

CDR3: CASREDYQETQYF. The CDR3 nucleotides are TGTGCCAGCAGGGAGGACTACCAAGAGACCCAGTACTTC. This chain joins TRBV2 and TRBJ2-5; D is possibly TRBD2 (5 bases). Trimming pared 6 bases from V and 0 bases from J, leaving 8 bases between. This CDR3 contains 13 residues. Germline CDR1 reads SNHLY; CDR2 reads FYNNEI.

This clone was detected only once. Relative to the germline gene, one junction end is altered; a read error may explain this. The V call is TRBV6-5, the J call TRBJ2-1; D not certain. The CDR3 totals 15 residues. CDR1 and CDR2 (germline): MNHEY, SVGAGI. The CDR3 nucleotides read TGTGCCAGCAGCTACTCCGACTTCGCGTACAATGAGCAGTTCTTC. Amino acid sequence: CASSYSDFAYNEQFF.

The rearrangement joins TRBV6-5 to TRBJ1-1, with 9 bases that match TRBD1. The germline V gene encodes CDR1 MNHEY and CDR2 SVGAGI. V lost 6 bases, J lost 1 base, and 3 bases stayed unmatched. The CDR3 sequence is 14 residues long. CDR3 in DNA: TGTGCCAGCAGAACAGGGGGCCCGAACACTGAAGCTTTCTTT. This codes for CASRTGGPNTEAFF.

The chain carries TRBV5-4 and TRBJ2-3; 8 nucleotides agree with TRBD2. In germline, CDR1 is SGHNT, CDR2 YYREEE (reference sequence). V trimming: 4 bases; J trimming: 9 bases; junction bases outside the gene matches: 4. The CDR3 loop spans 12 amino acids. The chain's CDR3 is CASSRTSSTQYF. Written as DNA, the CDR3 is TGTGCCAGCAGCCGGACTAGCTCAACGCAGTATTTT.

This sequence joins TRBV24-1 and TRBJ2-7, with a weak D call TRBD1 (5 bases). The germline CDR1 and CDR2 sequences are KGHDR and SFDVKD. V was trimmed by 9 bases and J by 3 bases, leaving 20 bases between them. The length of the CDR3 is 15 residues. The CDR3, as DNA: TGTGCCACCCCCTCTTCTGTTGGACACGACTACGAGCAGTACTTC. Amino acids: CATPSSVGHDYEQYF.

This chain's CDR3 is CASSQTGTKQETQYF. In DNA, the CDR3 is TGTGCCAGCAGCCAGACAGGGACCAAACAAGAGACCCAGTACTTC. The rearrangement links TRBV14 to TRBJ2-5; 7 bases agree with TRBD1. The germline gives CDR1 SGHDN, CDR2 FVKESK. The CDR3 spans 15 residues. V was clipped by 3 bases and J by 2 bases; unmatched bases: 6. The variable domain in full, with the rest retrieved from reference TRBV14 and TRBJ2-5, is EAGVTQFPSHSVIEKGQTVTLRCDPISGHDNLYWYRRVMGKEIKFLLHFVKESKQDESGMPNNRFLAERTGGTYSTLKVQPAELEDSGVYFCASSQTGTKQETQYFGPGTRLLVL.

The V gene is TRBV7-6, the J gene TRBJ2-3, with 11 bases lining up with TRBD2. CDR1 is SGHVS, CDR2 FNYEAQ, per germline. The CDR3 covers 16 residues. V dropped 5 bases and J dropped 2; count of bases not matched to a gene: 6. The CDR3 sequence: CASSEGLAAVTDTQYF. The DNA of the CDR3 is TGTGCCAGCAGCGAGGGACTAGCGGCCGTCACAGATACGCAGTATTTT.

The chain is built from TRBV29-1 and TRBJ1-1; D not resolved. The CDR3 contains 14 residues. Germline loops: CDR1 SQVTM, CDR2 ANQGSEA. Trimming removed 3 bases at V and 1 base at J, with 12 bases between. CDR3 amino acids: CSVEARRGNTEAFF. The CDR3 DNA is TGCAGCGTTGAGGCCCGGCGGGGGAACACTGAAGCTTTCTTT.

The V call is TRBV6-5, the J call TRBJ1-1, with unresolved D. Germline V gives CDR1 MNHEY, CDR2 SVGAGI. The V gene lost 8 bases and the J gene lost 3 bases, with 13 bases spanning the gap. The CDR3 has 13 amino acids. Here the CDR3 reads CASSSFTHTEAFF. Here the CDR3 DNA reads TGTGCCAGCTCGAGCTTTACGCACACTGAAGCTTTCTTT.

CDR3 sequence: CASSPVLTGSGELFF. In DNA form, the CDR3 reads TGTGCCAGCTCACCAGTCCTGACGGGATCCGGGGAGCTGTTTTTT. The rearrangement links TRBV18 to TRBJ2-2; D is possibly TRBD2 (5 bases). Trimming took 2 bases from V and 6 from J, leaving 13 bases between them. This CDR3 region has 15 residues. The V gene's germline CDR1 is KGHSH and CDR2 LQKENI.

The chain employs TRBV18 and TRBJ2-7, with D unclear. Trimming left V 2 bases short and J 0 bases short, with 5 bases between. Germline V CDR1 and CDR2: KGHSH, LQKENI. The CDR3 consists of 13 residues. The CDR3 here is CASSPASSYEQYF. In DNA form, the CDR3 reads TGTGCCAGCTCACCAGCCAGCTCCTACGAGCAGTACTTC. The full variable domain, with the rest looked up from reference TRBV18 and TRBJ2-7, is NAGVMQNPRHLVRRRGQEARLRCSPMKGHSHVYWYRQLPEEGLKFMVYLQKENIIDESGMPKERFSAEFPKEGPSILRIQQVVRGDSAAYFCASSPASSYEQYFGPGTRLTVT.

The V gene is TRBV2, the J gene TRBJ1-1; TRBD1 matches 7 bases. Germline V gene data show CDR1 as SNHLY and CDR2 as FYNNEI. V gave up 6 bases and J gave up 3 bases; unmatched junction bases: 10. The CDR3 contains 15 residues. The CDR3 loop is CASRRSEGADTEAFF. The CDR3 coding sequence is TGTGCCAGCAGACGCAGCGAGGGGGCTGACACTGAAGCTTTCTTT.

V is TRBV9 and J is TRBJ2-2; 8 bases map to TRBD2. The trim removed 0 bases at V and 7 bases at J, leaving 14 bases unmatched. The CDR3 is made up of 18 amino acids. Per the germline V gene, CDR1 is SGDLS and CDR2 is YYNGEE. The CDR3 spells CASSVGYPASGRYGELFF. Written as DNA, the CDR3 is TGTGCCAGCAGCGTAGGGTACCCCGCCAGCGGGAGATACGGGGAGCTGTTTTTT.

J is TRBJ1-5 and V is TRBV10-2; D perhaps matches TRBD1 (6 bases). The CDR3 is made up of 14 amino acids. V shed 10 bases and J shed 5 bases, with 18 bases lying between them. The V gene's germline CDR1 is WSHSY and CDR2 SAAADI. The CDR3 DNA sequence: TGCGCCACCTCCCCCAGCAGGGGCCATCAGCCCCAGCATTTT. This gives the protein CATSPSRGHQPQHF.

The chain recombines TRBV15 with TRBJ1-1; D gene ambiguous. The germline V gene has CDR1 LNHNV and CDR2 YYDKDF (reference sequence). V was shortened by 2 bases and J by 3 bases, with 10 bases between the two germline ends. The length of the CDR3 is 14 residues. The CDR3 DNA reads TGTGCCACCAGCAGATCCGGTGCCCACACTGAAGCTTTCTTT. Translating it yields CATSRSGAHTEAFF.